This T cell receptor beta chain was profiled in a study of blood T cell repertoires in COVID-19 (TCRdb year 2020). Notes on the research overall: Collaborator samples came from the United States, Italy and Spain and covered acute and convalescent phases of COVID-19. The sample metadata nearly always contained a de-identified subject ID, COVID-19 status, age in years and sex. Where available, HLA class I and class II types were taken from metadata supplied by the sample provider and were not determined by assay-based typing. The material from the prospective study consisted of cDNA or gDNA derived from T cells, B-cell-depleted T cells, or PBMCs. Samples were obtained from the ongoing ImmuneRACE study (first 160 participants) and from 1,200 or so subjects provided by 6 global collaborators. The repertoires were made available in a free public database intended to serve as a resource for research on the immune response to SARS-CoV-2. The dataset comprised deeply sampled blood TCRbeta repertoires from subjects exposed to, actively infected with, or recovered from COVID-19. Paper-wide results and their limitations: How much clinical and demographic metadata was included differed by source and by participant, and the metadata was provided uncurated.

As for this clone: The clone's antigen remains unknown. No per-base quality is available; no much larger clone lies one base away.

Relative to germline, V is 2 bases shorter and J is 4 bases shorter, with 11 bases between their ends. Inclusive of the bounding cysteine and phenylalanine, the CDR3 is 14 residues long. Only the CDR3 part of the read is kept: 42 bases, read in frame from the first base. The germline V gene (reference sequence) sets CDR1 to MNHNY and CDR2 to SVGAGI. Participants in the prospective study were aged about 18 to 95 years, lived in 20 to 30 United States geographic areas, and enrolled through a virtual design. In the prospective study, participants were assigned to cohorts based on the clinical history participants reported in a screening survey and a study questionnaire. ImmuneRACE Cohort 3 recovered participants were defined by two consecutive negative NP/OP PCR tests, healthcare professional clearance, or symptom resolution. Mobile phlebotomists in the prospective study collected whole blood, serum and a nasopharyngeal or oropharyngeal swab from every participant. Prospective study participants could optionally give additional blood draws and questionnaires over a roughly 2-month period. Prospective study blood samples were shipped either frozen or at room temperature before DNA extraction.

The immunoSEQ Assay, a bias-controlled multiplex PCR, was used to amplify TCRbeta CDR3 regions from genomic DNA. Turning to the authors' computational methods: The number of nucleated cells in each sample was estimated from the amplification of reference gene primers within the assay. To quantify the absolute abundance of each unique TCRbeta CDR3 rearrangement, sequence reads were collapsed and filtered. For each sample, productive Simpson clonality was calculated by taking the square root of Simpson's diversity index across productive rearrangements. This immuneACCESS table, as held by TCRdb, lists in-frame sequences with V and J called but not all clones. Of the missing ones, under half trace to an unresolved V gene in checked studies; the others have no known cause. V and J calls and clone size follow that table, whereas D and trimming were derived from the DNA. This sample gives around 330,000 clones in total; 90% of them show up just once. The ten top clones hold roughly 2.6% of the sample.

The sample taken for sequencing was PBMCs or T cells enriched from blood (not recorded which). The clonotype comes from a man aged 60-69 years who had recovered from COVID-19. The rearranged chain carries TRBV6-6 and TRBJ1-1; the D gene is possibly TRBD1, with 6 bases matching. For the CDR3, the sequence is CASSYTGQGTEAFF. The DNA sequence is TGTGCCAGCAGTTACACAGGGCAAGGCACTGAAGCTTTCTTT.